Judged by abundance, the clone carrying this TCR beta chain is medium-sized. The entry originates in a study of immune characterization of retroperitoneal liposarcoma. Each CDR3 protein is one row after TCRdb ran MiXCR on the PCR reads. This sample has some 10,000 distinct CDR3 sequences, with approximately 30% found just once. The sample consisted of tumor tissue. This receptor was taken from a male donor with retroperitoneal liposarcoma.

CDR3 amino acids: CASSVSLAGGGNEQFF. The CDR3 DNA follows: TGTGCCAGCAGTGTCTCTCTAGCGGGAGGTGGGAATGAGCAGTTCTTC. The chain carries TRBV6-1 and TRBJ2-1; 11 nucleotides align to TRBD2. The length of the CDR3 is 16 residues. Germline V gene sequence: CDR1 MNHNS, CDR2 SASEGT. Trimming removed 4 bases from V and 7 bases from J; junction bases left unmatched: 9.